The 21 T cell receptor beta chains below come from one sample, sequenced in a study of T-cell memory formation after mild COVID-19 (dated by TCRdb to 2020 to 2022). Library prep was done by 5' RACE. The sequencer listed for this sample is Illumina NovaSeq 6000. The public reads were run again by TCRdb, first through fastp at Q25 and then through MiXCR, and only productive beta chains were kept. Each entry is one CDR3 protein sequence, shown with its most common DNA and genes. This sample gives about 82,000 distinct CDR3 sequences in total; roughly 13% of them show up just once. The top ten clones comprise around two fifths of the sample. Sample: PBMCs or a T cell subset sorted from them (not recorded which). Receptors were obtained from a young man who had mild COVID-19 (a few samples of this study predate the infection). The sample titles of this study are shuffled in the database, so cell type and time point are left out; the donor was told from shared clones.

The table lists this clonotype with a few counts. The chain links TRBV7-2 to TRBJ2-1, with D possibly TRBD2 on 7 matching bases. This CDR3 spans 15 amino acids. Deletions cut 5 bases from V and 6 bases from J, with 17 bases between. Germline CDR1 reads SGHTA; CDR2 reads FQGNSA. This CDR3 reads CASSLRGGGFNEQFF. The CDR3 coding sequence is TGTGCCAGCAGCCTCAGGGGCGGGGGATTCAATGAGCAGTTCTTC.

This clonotype was seen a handful of times. V and J are TRBV4-3 and TRBJ1-1, with TRBD1 matching 8 bases. The CDR3 runs to 14 residues. Germline CDR1 is LGHNA and CDR2 is YSLEER. The J segment lost 4 bases and the V segment lost 5 bases, leaving 6 bases of the junction unmatched. The CDR3 region is CASSNTGGATEAFF. CDR3 DNA: TGCGCCAGCAGCAACACAGGGGGAGCCACTGAAGCTTTCTTT.

Here the CDR3 reads CASSPSDSDEAETQYF. The CDR3 nucleotides read TGTGCCAGCTCACCTTCGGACAGTGATGAAGCGGAGACCCAGTACTTC. The rearrangement links TRBV18 to TRBJ2-5; TRBD1 is a possible D gene (6 bases). The CDR3 covers 16 residues. V was pared by 3 bases and J by 5 bases, with 19 bases between. Germline CDR1 is KGHSH and CDR2 is LQKENI. The variable domain in full, completed from reference TRBV18 and TRBJ2-5, reads NAGVMQNPRHLVRRRGQEARLRCSPMKGHSHVYWYRQLPEEGLKFMVYLQKENIIDESGMPKERFSAEFPKEGPSILRIQQVVRGDSAAYFCASSPSDSDEAETQYFGPGTRLLVL.

This clonotype was seen at least ten times. The V and J genes are TRBV7-6 and TRBJ1-4; 7 nucleotides agree with TRBD1. J was trimmed by 4 bases and V by 1 base; bases with no gene match: 3. The CDR3 has 15 amino acids. The germline gives CDR1 SGHVS, CDR2 FNYEAQ. The CDR3 here is CASSLEGDSNEKLFF. For the CDR3, the DNA is TGTGCCAGCAGCTTAGAAGGGGACAGTAATGAAAAACTGTTTTTT.

A few counts support this clonotype. V and J are TRBV5-5 and TRBJ1-2; D is possibly TRBD1 (5 bases). This CDR3 is built from 18 residues. Germline V gene lookup returns CDR1 SGHKS and CDR2 YYEKEE (reference sequence). V lost 1 base and J lost 6, with 25 bases in between. The CDR3 DNA is TGTGCCAGCAGCTTGTTGGTTCGTGCAGGGAAAGGGATCAATGGCTACACCTTC. Residues: CASSLLVRAGKGINGYTF.

This clonotype came up many times. The V call is TRBV6-5, the J call TRBJ1-1; tentatively, D is TRBD1 (6 bases). CDR1 MNHEY and CDR2 SVGAGI come from the germline V gene. CDR3 length: 14 residues. V gave up 6 bases and J gave up 4 bases, with 15 bases separating them. CDR3 amino acids: CASSHLTGGTEAFF. The CDR3 bases are TGTGCCAGCAGCCATCTGACAGGTGGCACTGAAGCTTTCTTT.

This clonotype was counted ten times or more. The chain has TRBV6-5 and TRBJ2-3; D not certain. V lost 2 bases to trimming and J lost 5 bases, with 11 bases between them. Germline CDR1 reads MNHEY; CDR2 reads SVGAGI. The CDR3 loop spans 14 amino acids. The CDR3: CASSYVGLVDTQYF. The DNA of the CDR3 is TGTGCCAGCAGTTACGTAGGGTTGGTAGATACGCAGTATTTT.

This clonotype was picked up a small number of times. This chain connects TRBV11-2 to TRBJ2-2; possible D gene TRBD2, 5 bases. This CDR3 contains 13 residues. The V gene's germline CDR1 is SGHAT and CDR2 FQNNGV. The CDR3 loop reads CAQWVAGTGELFF. In nucleotides, the CDR3 is TGTGCTCAGTGGGTCGCGGGCACCGGGGAGCTGTTTTTT.

The chain is built from TRBV5-1 and TRBJ1-2; D uncertain. The CDR3 totals 15 residues. Between the trimmed V and J ends, which lost 0 bases and 2 bases, there was a span of 11 bases. Per the germline V gene, CDR1 is SGHRS and CDR2 is YFSETQ. The CDR3 region has the DNA TGCGCCAGCAGCTTGGAACCAGCTCCAAACTATGGCTACACCTTC. Its protein product is CASSLEPAPNYGYTF. The complete variable domain, with remaining parts taken from reference TRBV5-1 and TRBJ1-2, reads KAGVTQTPRYLIKTRGQQVTLSCSPISGHRSVSWYQQTPGQGLQFLFEYFSETQRNKGNFPGRFSGRQFSNSRSEMNVSTLELGDSALYLCASSLEPAPNYGYTFGSGTRLTVV.

The rearrangement joins TRBV6-7 to TRBJ2-3; no clear D gene. TRBV6-7 is an ORF; its function is uncertain. With 5 bases removed from V and 4 bases from J, the gap between germline ends came to 7 bases. The CDR3 is 12 amino acids. The CDR3 DNA follows: TGTGCCAGCAGTCCGATGGCAGATACGCAGTATTTT. Protein: CASSPMADTQYF.

The chain uses TRBV7-6 and TRBJ1-2; D perhaps matches TRBD1 (6 bases). Per the germline V gene, CDR1 is SGHVS and CDR2 is FNYEAQ. This CDR3 has 14 amino acids. The V and J ends lost 0 bases and 8 bases respectively, with 13 bases between them. In DNA form, the CDR3 reads TGTGCCAGCAGCTTAGCGGGGGGGCCCGAGGGCTACACCTTC. Its protein is CASSLAGGPEGYTF.

This clonotype was detected only a few times. The chain employs TRBV29-1 and TRBJ1-1; no firm D call. The germline V gene has CDR1 SQVTM and CDR2 ANQGSEA. This CDR3 spans 13 amino acids. V gave up 3 bases and J gave up 6 bases, with 14 bases separating them. CDR3 region: CSVDLVGVPEAFF. DNA of the CDR3: TGCAGCGTTGACCTGGTGGGTGTCCCTGAAGCTTTCTTT.

This clonotype showed up just a few times. The chain employs TRBV20-1 and TRBJ2-7, with D maybe TRBD1 (6 bases). V was shortened by 6 bases and J by 0 bases, with 15 bases between the two germline ends. CDR3 length: 14 residues. From germline, CDR1 is DFQATT and CDR2 SNEGSKA (reference sequence). The CDR3 is CSAYLQGSSYEQYF. DNA for the CDR3: TGCAGTGCCTATCTCCAGGGGAGCTCCTACGAGCAGTACTTC.

This chain links TRBV6-4 with TRBJ2-3; 7 bases are shared with TRBD1. The junction had 9 bases not matched to a gene; V was cut back by 6 bases and J by 3 bases. Germline V gives CDR1 MRHNA, CDR2 SNTAGT. The CDR3 runs to 15 residues. The CDR3 here is CASSEGAGRTDTQYF. The CDR3 DNA sequence: TGTGCCAGCAGCGAGGGGGCAGGGAGAACAGATACGCAGTATTTT.

The V gene is TRBV28, the J gene TRBJ2-3; TRBD2 matches at 9 bases. CDR1 and CDR2 (germline): MDHEN, SYDVKM. CDR3 length: 16 amino acids. The V segment lost 5 bases and the J segment 5 bases; nucleotides outside the gene matches: 11. The CDR3 region has the DNA TGTGCCAGCAGTAAGCGGGGTAGCGGGGGAGAAGATACGCAGTATTTT. Its translation is CASSKRGSGGEDTQYF.

The chain is built from TRBV7-2 and TRBJ2-7; the match to TRBD1 covers 10 bases. This CDR3 spans 15 amino acids. V dropped 0 bases and J dropped 3; count of bases not matched to a gene: 2. Germline V lookup: CDR1 SGHTA, CDR2 FQGNSA. The CDR3 sequence is CASSLAGQGNYEQYV. CDR3 in DNA: TGTGCCAGCAGCTTAGCGGGACAGGGGAACTACGAGCAGTACGTC.

This clonotype was seen more than once but under ten times. This chain uses TRBV7-2 with TRBJ2-7; D possibly corresponds to TRBD2 (5 bases). Trimming pared 5 bases from V and 0 bases from J, leaving 11 bases between. The CDR3 has 14 amino acids. Germline V lookup: CDR1 SGHTA, CDR2 FQGNSA. The CDR3 DNA follows: TGTGCCAGCAGCACCCTCGGGAACTCCTACGAGCAGTACTTC. This encodes CASSTLGNSYEQYF.

This clonotype came up a few times. The V call is TRBV10-3, the J call TRBJ1-1, with 9 bases lining up with TRBD1. This CDR3 is 17 amino acids long. V was pared by 2 bases and J by 1 base, with 8 bases of the junction left unmatched. Per germline, CDR1 ENHRY and CDR2 SYGVKD. The DNA for the CDR3 is TGTGCCATCAGTGAGGGGATTTCGGGACAGGGGAACACTGAAGCTTTCTTT. This encodes CAISEGISGQGNTEAFF.

This clonotype was counted between two and nine times. V usage is TRBV5-1 and J usage is TRBJ1-6; D not certain. The CDR3 is made up of 18 amino acids. V shed 4 bases and J shed 6 bases, with 23 bases lying between them. Per the germline V gene, CDR1 is SGHRS and CDR2 is YFSETQ. CDR3 bases: TGCGCCAGCAGCCTGCGCCGAACGGGCCTCCCCCCTAATTCACCCCTCCACTTT. Translation: CASSLRRTGLPPNSPLHF.

In this sample, this clonotype turned up a few times. The genes are TRBV20-1 and TRBJ2-5, with D possibly called TRBD1 or TRBD2 (5 bases each). Trimming removed 6 bases from V and 4 bases from J, with 18 bases in between. The CDR3 length is 14 residues. The germline gives CDR1 DFQATT, CDR2 SNEGSKA (reference sequence). In DNA, the CDR3 is TGCAGTGCACCTTATAGGTCGAGGGGAGAGACCCAGTACTTC. It specifies CSAPYRSRGETQYF.

This clonotype was detected ten times or more. V gene TRBV12-3 or TRBV12-4 combines with J gene TRBJ2-2; D is unresolved. CDR3 size: 13 residues. V was clipped by 2 bases and J by 0 bases, with 1 base between them. CDR3: CASSLPNTGELFF. The CDR3 DNA reads as TGTGCCAGCAGTTTACCGAACACCGGGGAGCTGTTTTTT.